Listed below are T cell receptor beta chains from one sample, sequenced in a study of cytomegalovirus exposure and HLA in healthy donors. Sequencing used immunoSEQ multiplex PCR; TCRdb keeps in-frame clones, though not all of them. The table has 150,000 to 200,000 clones, roughly 77% seen once. Material: PBMCs. The receptors originated from a man younger than 30 in good health and CMV-seropositive. Each CDR3 is given with its conserved first and last residue. The D gene is left open where the match is weak. The size of a clone is reported for some rows only, either as once, few or many, or as a class for expanded clones.

cdr3_nt	cdr3_aa	cdr3_length	clone_size	d_call	j_call	v_call
TGTGCCAGCAGCGCCACTAGCGGGAGGGCCGGGGAGCAGTTCTTC	CASSATSGRAGEQFF	15	NA	TRBD2	TRBJ2-1	TRBV6-4
TGTGCCAGCTCACCAGGTATAAGCGGATCGAACACCGGGGAGCTGTTTTTT	CASSPGISGSNTGELFF	17	NA	NA	TRBJ2-2	TRBV18
TGTGCCAGCGCATCCCCCCAGCGAGACTTGAGGCAGTTCTTC	CASASPQRDLRQFF	14	NA	NA	TRBJ2-1	TRBV6-1
TGTGCCAGCAGTGACCGGGGACTGGGGAACACTGAAGCTTTCTTT	CASSDRGLGNTEAFF	15	NA	NA	TRBJ1-1	TRBV6-1
TGTGCCAGCAGCTTAGTCCGAGCGGAAGCTTTCTTT	CASSLVRAEAFF	12	NA	NA	TRBJ1-1	TRBV7-9
TGTGCCAGTAGAACGATCACAGGGGGCGAGGTATCAGCCCAGCATTTT	CASRTITGGEVSAQHF	16	NA	TRBD1	TRBJ1-5	TRBV19
TGTGCCAGCGCTAGCGGGGGAGCGACAGATACGCAGTATTTT	CASASGGATDTQYF	14	NA	TRBD2	TRBJ2-3	TRBV7-2
TGTGCCAGCAGCTCAAACGGGGGATCCGGGGAGCTGTTTTTT	CASSSNGGSGELFF	14	NA	NA	TRBJ2-2	TRBV7-9
TGTGCCAGCAGGACCCACACAGGGGAAGACTATGGCTACACCTTC	CASRTHTGEDYGYTF	15	NA	TRBD1	TRBJ1-2	TRBV28
TGCGCCAGCAGTTTCCAGGGGGCAGGGGAGACCCAGTACTTC	CASSFQGAGETQYF	14	NA	TRBD1	TRBJ2-5	TRBV10-2
TGTGCCAGCAGCCCCCATAGCGGCCAAGAGACCCAGTACTTC	CASSPHSGQETQYF	14	few	NA	TRBJ2-5	TRBV9
TGTGCCAGCAGCTTTTTTTCGGAGGCGGATACGCAGTATTTT	CASSFFSEADTQYF	14	NA	NA	TRBJ2-3	TRBV7-9
TGTGCCAGCAGTGAAGCTCTCCCTGAAGCTTTCTTT	CASSEALPEAFF	12	NA	NA	TRBJ1-1	TRBV6-1
TGTGCCAGCAGCCCCCAGGGGGCTAATAATGAAAAACTGTTTTTT	CASSPQGANNEKLFF	15	NA	TRBD1	TRBJ1-4	TRBV7-2
TGTGCCAGTAGTTTGGGACAGACTAATTCACCCCTCCACTTT	CASSLGQTNSPLHF	14	NA	TRBD1	TRBJ1-6	TRBV19
TGTGCCAGCAGCCCCAGGGGAACCTACAATGAGCAGTTCTTC	CASSPRGTYNEQFF	14	NA	NA	TRBJ2-1	TRBV13
TGCGCCAGCAGCCACCAGGGGGATGGGACAGATACGCAGTATTTT	CASSHQGDGTDTQYF	15	NA	TRBD1	TRBJ2-3	TRBV5-1
TGTGCCAGCTCACTGGACACCACTGAAGCTTTCTTT	CASSLDTTEAFF	12	NA	NA	TRBJ1-1	TRBV18
TGTGCCTGGAGCCTCGGAGGGGTCGGCGGCTACACCTTC	CAWSLGGVGGYTF	13	NA	NA	TRBJ1-2	TRBV30
TGTGCCAGCAGCTACAGGGGTGGGATACTTAGCAATCAGCCCCAGCATTTT	CASSYRGGILSNQPQHF	17	few	TRBD1	TRBJ1-5	TRBV2
TGTGCCAGCAGTTCGGGCTCGGCGGGTCGCTACAATGAGCAGTTCTTC	CASSSGSAGRYNEQFF	16	NA	NA	TRBJ2-1	TRBV7-9
TGTGCCAGCAGCCTCGCTACTAGCGCGTACAATGAGCAGTTCTTC	CASSLATSAYNEQFF	15	NA	TRBD2	TRBJ2-1	TRBV27
TGCGCCAGCAGCCAAGAAGGAGGGACAGGATCCCTTGGCGCAGATACGCAGTATTTT	CASSQEGGTGSLGADTQYF	19	NA	TRBD1	TRBJ2-3	TRBV4-1
TGTGCCAGCAGTGCGGCAGAAGGAGACTATGGCTACACCTTC	CASSAAEGDYGYTF	14	NA	NA	TRBJ1-2	TRBV2
TGTGCCAGCAGGCTCCCCTCGACAGCCCAGGATGGCTACACCTTC	CASRLPSTAQDGYTF	15	many	NA	TRBJ1-2	TRBV6-1
TGTGCCATCAGTAAGACAGAAGATAGCAATCAGCCCCAGCATTTT	CAISKTEDSNQPQHF	15	NA	NA	TRBJ1-5	TRBV10-3
TGTGCCAGTAGGGGAGGACGGAACACTGAAGCTTTCTTT	CASRGGRNTEAFF	13	NA	NA	TRBJ1-1	TRBV19
TGCAGCGCCCGGACACTGAACACTGAAGCTTTCTTT	CSARTLNTEAFF	12	few	NA	TRBJ1-1	TRBV29-1
TGTGCCAGCAGCTTAGGTAGCGATAGGACAGATACGCAGTATTTT	CASSLGSDRTDTQYF	15	NA	NA	TRBJ2-3	TRBV7-9
TGTGCCAGCAGGCGCACGGAACGGGTACAGCCCCAGCATTTT	CASRRTERVQPQHF	14	few	NA	TRBJ1-5	TRBV2
TGTGCCATCAGTGGGTACGACAGCTCTGGAAACACCATATATTTT	CAISGYDSSGNTIYF	15	NA	NA	TRBJ1-3	TRBV10-3
TGTGCCACCAGCAGAGGGGACAGGGGGGATCAGCCCCAGCATTTT	CATSRGDRGDQPQHF	15	NA	TRBD1	TRBJ1-5	TRBV15
TGTGCCAGCAGCCCCCCCCAGGGGCCCATGAACACTGAAGCTTTCTTT	CASSPPQGPMNTEAFF	16	NA	NA	TRBJ1-1	TRBV7-9
TGTGCCAGTAGTATTACAGGGGATAGCAATCAGCCCCAGCATTTT	CASSITGDSNQPQHF	15	NA	TRBD1	TRBJ1-5	TRBV19
TGTGCCAGCAGCCTGACTAGCGGATTTAACACCGGGGAGCTGTTTTTT	CASSLTSGFNTGELFF	16	NA	TRBD2	TRBJ2-2	TRBV4-2
TGTGCCAGCAGTGAAAGGGGACACAAAGGAGGAAAACTGTTTTTT	CASSERGHKGGKLFF	15	NA	NA	TRBJ1-4	TRBV2
TGTGCCAGCAGTTACCAGGGTTACACAGATACGCAGTATTTT	CASSYQGYTDTQYF	14	NA	NA	TRBJ2-3	TRBV6-5
TGTGCCAGCAGCCGGGACAGAGACACTGAAGCTTTCTTT	CASSRDRDTEAFF	13	NA	TRBD1	TRBJ1-1	TRBV11-3
TGTGCCAGCAGCTTTACCCGCGCAGGTGGCTACACCTTC	CASSFTRAGGYTF	13	few	NA	TRBJ1-2	TRBV7-2
TGTGCCAGTAGTCGCGACAGGGTCGGAGGCTACACCTTC	CASSRDRVGGYTF	13	NA	TRBD1	TRBJ1-2	TRBV19